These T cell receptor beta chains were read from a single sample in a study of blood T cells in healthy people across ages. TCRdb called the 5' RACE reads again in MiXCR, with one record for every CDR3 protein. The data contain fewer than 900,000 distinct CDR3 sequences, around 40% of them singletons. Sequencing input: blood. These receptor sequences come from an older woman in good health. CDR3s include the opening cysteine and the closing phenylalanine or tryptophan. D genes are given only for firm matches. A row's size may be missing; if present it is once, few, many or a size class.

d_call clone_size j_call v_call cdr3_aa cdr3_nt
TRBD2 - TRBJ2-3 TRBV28 CASTLAGGNTDTQYF TGTGCCAGCACCTTAGCGGGAGGAAACACAGATACGCAGTATTTT
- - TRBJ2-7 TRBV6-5 CASSYSRDGTYEQYF TGTGCCAGCAGTTACTCGAGAGACGGGACCTACGAGCAGTACTTC
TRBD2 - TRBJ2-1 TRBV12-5 CASGLAGGGNEQFF TGTGCTAGTGGCCTAGCGGGAGGAGGCAATGAGCAGTTCTTC
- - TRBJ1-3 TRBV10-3 CAISDTNRVPGNTIYF TGTGCCATCAGTGACACTAACAGGGTACCTGGAAACACCATATATTTT
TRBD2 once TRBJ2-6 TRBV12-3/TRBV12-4 CASSLRGGASPGANVLTF TGTGCCAGCAGTTTGCGGGGGGGCGCTTCGCCTGGGGCCAACGTCCTGACTTTC
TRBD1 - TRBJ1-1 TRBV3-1 CASSQPGTGEAFF TGTGCCAGCAGCCAACCCGGGACAGGTGAAGCTTTCTTT
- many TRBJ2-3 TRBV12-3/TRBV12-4 CASSPTRQDTQYF TGTGCCAGCAGTCCCACCCGGCAAGATACGCAGTATTTT
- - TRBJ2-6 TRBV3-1 CASSRNLGANVLTF TGTGCCAGCAGTCGTAATTTAGGGGCCAACGTCCTGACTTTC
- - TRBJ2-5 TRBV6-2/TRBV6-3 CASSYEGSQYF TGTGCCAGCAGTTACGAGGGGTCCCAGTACTTC
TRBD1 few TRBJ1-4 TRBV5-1 CASSWGTGSNEKLFF TGCGCCAGCAGCTGGGGGACAGGGAGTAATGAAAAACTGTTTTTT
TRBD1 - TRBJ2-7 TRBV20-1 CSAKPGQGYEQYF TGCAGTGCTAAGCCGGGACAGGGCTACGAGCAGTACTTC
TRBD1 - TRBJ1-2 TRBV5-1 CASSLLSTGDYGYTF TGCGCCAGCAGCTTATTATCGACAGGGGATTATGGCTACACCTTC
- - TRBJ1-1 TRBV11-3 CASSRYRNTEAFF TGTGCCAGCAGCCGTTACAGGAACACTGAAGCTTTCTTT
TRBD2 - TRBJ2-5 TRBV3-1 CASSQDTSGDNQETQYF TGTGCCAGCAGCCAAGACACTAGCGGGGACAACCAAGAGACCCAGTACTTC
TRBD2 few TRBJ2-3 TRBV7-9 CASGYSGRSTDTQYF TGTGCCAGCGGATATAGCGGGAGGAGCACAGATACGCAGTATTTT
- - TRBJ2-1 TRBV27 CATYPRETKYGEQFF TGTGCCACCTACCCCCGGGAAACAAAATATGGGGAGCAGTTCTTC
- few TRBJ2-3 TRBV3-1 CASSPTRSYTDTQYF TGTGCCAGCAGCCCGACACGGAGTTACACAGATACGCAGTATTTT
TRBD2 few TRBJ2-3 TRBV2 CASSVASGRVRDTQYF TGTGCCAGCAGTGTCGCGAGCGGGAGGGTTAGAGATACGCAGTATTTT